This T cell receptor beta chain was retrieved from a study of T cells in Graves' hyperthyroidism and ophthalmopathy. RNA transcripts yielded amplified TCR beta CDR3 regions. The HTBI primer set served for first-round RT-PCR of the TCR CDR3. TCRdb recomputed calls from the multiplex PCR reads with MiXCR, one row per CDR3 protein. Of some 600,000 distinct CDR3 sequences detected, approximately 14% appear once; the ten largest clones hold roughly 5.5%. The blood specimen was taken at initial hyperthyroidism diagnosis, before any ophthalmopathy symptoms. The CDR3 sequence is 12 residues long. V shed 0 bases and J shed 10 bases, with 10 bases lying between them. Germline CDR1 and CDR2: GTSNPN and SVGIG (reference sequence). Many counts were recorded for this clonotype.

The sequenced material came from blood. The chain has TRBV30 and TRBJ2-1, with TRBD2 as a possible D gene (5 bases). The sequence was obtained from a woman aged 30 to 39 with Graves' hyperthyroidism that later progressed to Graves' ophthalmopathy. CDR3 nucleotide sequence: TGTGCCTGGAGTGTGCTAGCCGGGGAGCAGTTCTTC. Amino acids: CAWSVLAGEQFF.